The clone carrying this TCR beta chain was seen at least ten times. iRepertoire HTBI primers and Arm-PCR of CDR3 regions built TCR beta libraries. TCRdb recomputed calls from the multiplex PCR reads with MiXCR, one row per CDR3 protein. There are fewer than 350,000 distinct CDR3 sequences in the sample; about 20% occur only once, and more than 30% lies in the top ten. These data are taken from a study of regulatory T cells in long-lasting Graves disease. Time point indicated: newly diagnosed GD, antithyroid drugs for less than 3 months. PBMC-derived RNA was used for the TCR library. The germline V gene encodes CDR1 SGHRS and CDR2 YFSETQ. This CDR3 contains 15 residues. V shed 0 bases and J shed 0 bases, with 10 bases lying between them.

The gene calls are TRBV5-1 and TRBJ2-7, with a tentative D call TRBD2 (6 bases). Specimen: peripheral blood mononuclear cells (PBMCs), collected at new diagnosis, from a patient treated with antithyroid drugs. This receptor was obtained from a female donor with Graves disease. This CDR3 reads CASSLVFGSSYEQYF. The DNA for the CDR3 is TGCGCCAGCAGCTTGGTTTTCGGGAGCTCCTACGAGCAGTACTTC.